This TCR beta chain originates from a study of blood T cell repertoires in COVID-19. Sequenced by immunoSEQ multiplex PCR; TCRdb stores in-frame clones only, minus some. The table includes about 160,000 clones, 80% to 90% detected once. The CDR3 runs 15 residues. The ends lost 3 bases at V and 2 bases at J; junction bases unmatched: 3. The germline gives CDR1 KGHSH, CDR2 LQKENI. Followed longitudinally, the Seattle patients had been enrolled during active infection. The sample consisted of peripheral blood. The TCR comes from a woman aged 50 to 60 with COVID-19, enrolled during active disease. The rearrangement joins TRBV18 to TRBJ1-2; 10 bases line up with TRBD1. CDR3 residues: CASSPTGQGNYGYTF. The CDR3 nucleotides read TGTGCCAGCTCACCCACGGGACAGGGGAACTATGGCTACACCTTC.